These 8 T cell receptor beta chains were all obtained from the same sample, sequenced in a study of blood T cell repertoires in COVID-19. Measured with immunoSEQ multiplex PCR; TCRdb has only the in-frame clones, and not every one. The table has around 140,000 clones, around 82% seen once. Specimen: peripheral blood. These receptors were collected from a human donor in a cohort sampled during active COVID-19.

The V and J genes are TRBV11-3 and TRBJ2-5; 7 positions agree with TRBD2. Per the germline V gene, CDR1 is SGHNT and CDR2 is YENEEA. Trimming at V came to 1 base and at J to 5 bases, leaving 7 bases not matched to a gene. This CDR3 comprises 15 residues. The CDR3 DNA is TGTGCCAGCAGCTTAGGAGCGGGACCCTCGGAGACCCAGTACTTC. Its translation is CASSLGAGPSETQYF.

The chain employs TRBV6-6 and TRBJ1-3; D not certain. The CDR3 has 12 amino acids. V was shortened by 6 bases and J by 6 bases, with 9 bases between the two germline ends. The V gene's germline CDR1 is MNHNY and CDR2 SVGAGI (reference sequence). CDR3 sequence (DNA): TGTGCCAGCAGCCCTACGCTAAACACCATATATTTT. This gives the protein CASSPTLNTIYF.

The chain is built from TRBV7-2 and TRBJ2-7; D ambiguous. The germline V gene has CDR1 SGHTA and CDR2 FQGNSA. The V end was cut by 1 base, the J end by 6 bases, with 10 bases between. The CDR3 runs 13 residues. The CDR3 region is CASSLGAIGEQYF. As DNA, the CDR3 is TGTGCCAGCAGCTTAGGGGCGATTGGCGAGCAGTACTTC. The entire variable domain, with the rest obtained from reference TRBV7-2 and TRBJ2-7, is as follows: GAGVSQSPSNKVTEKGKDVELRCDPISGHTALYWYRQSLGQGLEFLIYFQGNSAPDKSGLPSDRFSAERTGGSVSTLTIQRTQQEDSAVYLCASSLGAIGEQYFGPGTRLTVT.

This clone occurred a few times. The chain employs TRBV2 and TRBJ1-2; tentative D call: TRBD1 (6 bases). Germline loops: CDR1 SNHLY, CDR2 FYNNEI. This CDR3 has 13 residues. V gave up 7 bases and J gave up 3 bases, with 12 bases separating them. The CDR3 DNA follows: TGTGCCAGCAAGGCAGGGGCGGACTATGGCTACACCTTC. Amino acid sequence: CASKAGADYGYTF.

This clone was found a few times. V gene TRBV10-3 combines with J gene TRBJ1-3; 7 positions agree with TRBD1. V shed 6 bases and J 0 bases; nucleotides not matched to a gene: 8. CDR3 length equals 16 residues. The V gene's germline CDR1 is ENHRY and CDR2 SYGVKD. CDR3 DNA sequence: TGTGCCATCAGCCTGACAGGGCTCAACTCTGGAAACACCATATATTTT. Residues: CAISLTGLNSGNTIYF.

The chain uses TRBV18 and TRBJ1-5; the D gene is possibly TRBD1 (5 bases). Germline assignment: CDR1 KGHSH and CDR2 LQKENI. V lost 5 bases, J lost 4 bases, and 12 bases lay in between. CDR3 length: 14 amino acids. The CDR3 protein is CASSGPGGNQPQHF. The CDR3 nucleotides are TGTGCCAGCTCAGGCCCCGGGGGGAATCAGCCCCAGCATTTT.

V usage is TRBV29-1 and J usage is TRBJ1-5, with 12 positions matching TRBD1. Looked up from germline, CDR1 is SQVTM and CDR2 is ANQGSEA. This CDR3 contains 16 residues. The J segment lost 1 base and the V segment lost 5 bases, leaving 6 bases of the junction unmatched. CDR3: CSVSGQGAGSNQPQHF. In nucleotides, the CDR3 is TGCAGCGTTTCGGGACAGGGGGCAGGAAGCAATCAGCCCCAGCATTTT.

V and J are TRBV27 and TRBJ1-4; 8 nucleotides match TRBD1. The CDR3 runs to 15 residues. Germline V CDR1 and CDR2: MNHEY, SMNVEV (reference sequence). J lost 7 bases, V lost 5 bases, and 9 bases had no gene match. The CDR3 is CASSPRAGGGEKLFF. The CDR3 DNA reads as TGTGCCAGCAGTCCCCGCGCAGGGGGCGGTGAAAAACTGTTTTTT.